A single sample is the source of the 9 T cell receptor beta chains below, sequenced in a study of blood T cells in healthy people across ages. The second PCR ran 7 to 11 cycles with a sample-barcoded 5' primer and J-beta primers. TCRdb reprocessed the 5' RACE reads with MiXCR, giving one entry per CDR3 protein. The sample has about 1.4 million distinct CDR3 sequences; around 59% are singletons. Sequencing used blood. The source of these receptors is a man aged 18 to 30 in good health.

On this clonotype: One end of the junction fails to match germline, which may point to a read error. The chain combines TRBV29-1 with TRBJ2-6; TRBD1 aligns across 8 bases. This CDR3 region has 17 residues. From germline, CDR1 is SQVTM and CDR2 ANQGSEA. CDR3 in amino acids: CSVRTGISLSGATVLTF. The CDR3 region has the DNA TGCAGCGTTAGGACAGGGATATCTCTCTCTGGGGCCACCGTCCTGACTTTC.

This clonotype was recorded a few times. This rearrangement joins TRBV27 to TRBJ1-1, with D unresolved. The CDR3 length is 13 residues. The V gene lost 6 bases and the J gene lost 1 base, with 9 bases spanning the gap. The germline V gene encodes CDR1 MNHEY and CDR2 SMNVEV (reference sequence). The CDR3 bases are TGTGCCAGCAGAAACTGGACGAACACTGAAGCTTTCTTT. It is translated as CASRNWTNTEAFF.

The chain couples TRBV4-3 to TRBJ2-3, with TRBD2 as a possible D gene (6 bases). The V end lost 3 bases, the J end lost 2 bases, and 12 bases lay between the germline ends. The germline CDR1 and CDR2 sequences are LGHNA and YSLEER. This CDR3 contains 15 residues. CDR3 sequence (DNA): TGCGCCAGCAGCCACCTGGGACTTTCCACAGATACGCAGTATTTT. This codes for CASSHLGLSTDTQYF.

This chain connects TRBV16 to TRBJ1-1, with 12 bases lining up with TRBD1. CDR3 length: 14 residues. Germline V gene data show CDR1 as KGHSY and CDR2 as FQNENV. The V gene end was trimmed by 0 bases and the J gene end by 11 bases; junction bases not matched to a gene: 4. The CDR3 loop is CASSQSGTGGYAFF. In nucleotides, the CDR3 is TGTGCCAGCAGCCAATCCGGGACAGGGGGCTATGCTTTCTTT.

Only one count was recorded for this clonotype. The rearrangement links TRBV20-1 to TRBJ2-5, with 9 bases identical to TRBD1. Germline loops: CDR1 DFQATT, CDR2 SNEGSKA (reference sequence). The V gene end was trimmed by 5 bases and the J gene end by 1 base; junction bases not matched to a gene: 8. This CDR3 contains 15 residues. The CDR3 region is CSAAEGQGVQETQYF. The CDR3 DNA follows: TGCAGTGCTGCCGAGGGACAGGGTGTCCAAGAGACCCAGTACTTC.

This sequence joins TRBV29-1 and TRBJ2-5; 7 nucleotides agree with TRBD1. The junction had 3 bases not matched to a gene; V was cut back by 3 bases and J by 2 bases. There are 13 residues in the CDR3. The germline V gene encodes CDR1 SQVTM and CDR2 ANQGSEA. CDR3 DNA sequence: TGCAGCGTTGAGGACAGGCATCAAGAGACCCAGTACTTC. Amino acid sequence: CSVEDRHQETQYF.

The CDR3 nucleotides read TGTGCCAGCAGTTTTCAGGGGGACCTAAGGAACACTGAAGCTTTCTTT. This codes for CASSFQGDLRNTEAFF. This rearrangement joins TRBV28 to TRBJ1-1; TRBD1 matches at 7 bases. The germline gives CDR1 MDHEN, CDR2 SYDVKM. Trimming took 3 bases from V and 1 from J; bases not matched to a gene: 8. The CDR3 contains 16 residues.

This clonotype showed up just a few times. For the CDR3, the DNA is TGCAGTGCTCCCTTGAGGGCGGCGGATACGCAGTATTTT. Translated: CSAPLRAADTQYF. The chain employs TRBV20-1 and TRBJ2-3; TRBD2 might be the D (5 bases). The germline V gene encodes CDR1 DFQATT and CDR2 SNEGSKA (reference sequence). Trimming cost V 5 bases and J 6 bases, with 15 bases left between them. The CDR3 is 13 residues long.

The chain uses TRBV7-9 and TRBJ2-1, with unresolved D. The CDR3 extends over 18 amino acids. From germline, CDR1 is SEHNR and CDR2 FQNEAQ (reference sequence). V gave up 3 bases and J gave up 1 base, with 19 bases separating them. The CDR3, as DNA: TGTGCCAGCAGCTTTGGCCCCCCGCATGAGAGGTCCTACAATGAGCAGTTCTTC. Amino acids: CASSFGPPHERSYNEQFF.